The 3 T cell receptor beta chains in this list originate from one sample, sequenced in a study of OX40 agonist ivuxolimab in advanced cancers. The protocol was immunoSEQ multiplex PCR, while the TCRdb copy is restricted to in-frame clones and leaves out a portion. The table lists 60,000 to 75,000 clones, 86% of them singletons. The specimen comprised CD4+ or CD8+ T cells sorted from blood, sampled in a trial of the OX40 agonist ivuxolimab. These receptors all stem from an adult with an advanced solid tumor such as melanoma, head and neck, liver or kidney cancer.

Only one count was recorded for this clone. In DNA, the CDR3 is TGTGCCAGCAGCTTGGGACAGGGCGTGAACGGGGAGCTGTTTTTT. It translates to CASSLGQGVNGELFF. The chain recombines TRBV7-6 with TRBJ2-2, with TRBD1 identical over 9 bases. This CDR3 has 15 residues. Germline V CDR1 and CDR2: SGHVS, FNYEAQ. The ends lost 3 bases at V and 7 bases at J; junction bases unmatched: 6.

V and J are TRBV5-4 and TRBJ2-7; D unclear. Germline V gene data show CDR1 as SGHNT and CDR2 as YYREEE (reference sequence). The CDR3 totals 15 residues. Trimming stripped 1 base from V and 1 base from J, with 12 bases between. CDR3 nucleotides: TGTGCCAGCAGCTTGTCGGTAAGGGATTCCTACGAGCAGTACTTC. Its protein is CASSLSVRDSYEQYF.

V usage is TRBV6-5 and J usage is TRBJ1-1; tentatively, D is TRBD1 (5 bases). V was cut by 7 bases and J by 0 bases, with 12 bases left in between. Germline loops: CDR1 MNHEY, CDR2 SVGAGI. The CDR3 is made up of 14 amino acids. CDR3 sequence: CASIKTALNTEAFF. In nucleotides, the CDR3 is TGTGCCAGCATTAAGACAGCCCTGAACACTGAAGCTTTCTTT.